The 9 T cell receptor beta chains below come from one sample, sequenced in a study of type 1 and type 2 diabetes patients (dated by TCRdb to 2016 to 2017). Reads for this sample came from an Illumina MiSeq. Genomic DNA from sorted T cell subsets was used as template for TCRbeta CDR3 amplification. The TCRbeta CDR3 region was amplified by multiplex PCR using 30 forward and 13 reverse primers. The public reads were quality trimmed at Q25 with fastp and then assembled into clones with MiXCR by TCRdb, keeping productive beta chains. Identical CDR3 protein sequences are pooled into one entry, listed with their most common genes and DNA. The sample data list 250,000 to 300,000 distinct CDR3 sequences, and around 47% of these were observed just once. The top ten clones comprise roughly 13% of the sample. Sequences were obtained from peripheral blood mononuclear cells (PBMCs). The receptors derive from a man between 18 and 35 years old with type 2 diabetes.

Comment on this clonotype: A read error may produce the germline difference seen at one junction end. The genes are TRBV7-8 and TRBJ1-1; the D is unclear. Germline V gene data show CDR1 as SGHVS and CDR2 as FQNEAQ. This CDR3 is built from 15 residues. The CDR3 spells CASTLGLGPSTEAFF. CDR3 nucleotide sequence: TGTGCCAGCACCTTAGGGCTGGGTCCCAGCACTGAAGCTTTCTTT.

The chain links TRBV12-1 to TRBJ2-7. TRBV12-1 is a recognized pseudogene. This CDR3 spans 10 amino acids. The CDR3 nucleotides read TGTGCCAGCACCCACTACGAGCAGTACTTC. It specifies CASTHYEQYF.

This clonotype was observed a few times. V gene TRBV2 combines with J gene TRBJ2-7; D uncertain. Trimming took 3 bases from V and 1 from J, leaving 13 bases between them. This CDR3 is 15 amino acids long. The germline V gene has CDR1 SNHLY and CDR2 FYNNEI. The CDR3 reads CASSDGGPFSYEQYF. In nucleotides, the CDR3 is TGTGCCAGCAGTGACGGCGGACCATTTTCCTACGAGCAGTACTTC.

This rearrangement joins TRBV14 to TRBJ2-7, with 10 bases identical to TRBD1. Trimming took 6 bases from V and 2 from J; bases not matched to a gene: 7. This CDR3 has 15 amino acids. Per the germline V gene, CDR1 is SGHDN and CDR2 is FVKESK. The CDR3 DNA sequence: TGTGCCAGCAGTGGGGGGACAGGGGACCCCTACGAGCAGTACTTC. Protein: CASSGGTGDPYEQYF.

The chain couples TRBV7-3 to TRBJ2-7, with D uncertain. Germline values: CDR1 SGHTA, CDR2 FQGTGA. The CDR3 sequence is 13 residues long. V was pared by 2 bases and J by 3 bases, with 8 bases between. The CDR3 DNA reads TGTGCCAGCAGCTTATTTGCGGACTACGAGCAGTACTTC. Protein: CASSLFADYEQYF. Looking up the rest from reference TRBV7-3 and TRBJ2-7 gives the full variable domain: GAGVSQTPSNKVTEKGKYVELRCDPISGHTALYWYRQSLGQGPEFLIYFQGTGAADDSGLPNDRFFAVRPEGSVSTLKIQRTERGDSAVYLCASSLFADYEQYFGPGTRLTVT.

This clonotype was observed a handful of times. This chain links TRBV20-1 with TRBJ2-5; tentatively, D is TRBD2 (5 bases). CDR1 and CDR2 (germline): DFQATT, SNEGSKA (reference sequence). The CDR3 is 13 amino acids. The V end was cut by 2 bases, the J end by 4 bases, with 11 bases between. The CDR3 bases are TGCAGTGCTAGACCCGGGATAGGAGAGACCCAGTACTTC. Its protein product is CSARPGIGETQYF.

The V and J genes are TRBV19 and TRBJ2-5; TRBD2 is a possible D gene (6 bases). Trimming took off 2 bases at V and 5 bases at J, with 12 bases between the two ends. The CDR3 has 14 residues. Per germline, CDR1 LNHDA and CDR2 SQIVND (reference sequence). CDR3 region: CASSIWGLRETQYF. CDR3 bases: TGTGCCAGTAGTATATGGGGACTCAGGGAGACCCAGTACTTC.

The rearrangement links TRBV10-1 to TRBJ1-3; D is undetermined. Germline V gives CDR1 WNHNN, CDR2 SYGVQD (reference sequence). The length of the CDR3 is 11 residues. V was shortened by 6 bases and J by 8 bases, with 8 bases between the two germline ends. CDR3 nucleotides: TGCGCCAGCAGGACCGCGGACACCATATATTTT. The encoded protein is CASRTADTIYF.

This chain connects TRBV20-1 to TRBJ2-7; 13 bases line up with TRBD2. Germline CDR1 DFQATT, CDR2 SNEGSKA (reference sequence). This CDR3 has 16 residues. V shed 3 bases, J shed 4 bases, and the junction held 9 bases outside the gene matches. The CDR3 nucleotides are TGCAGTGCTAGTCCACTAGCGGGGGGGGAACAGTACGAGCAGTACTTC. Protein product: CSASPLAGGEQYEQYF.